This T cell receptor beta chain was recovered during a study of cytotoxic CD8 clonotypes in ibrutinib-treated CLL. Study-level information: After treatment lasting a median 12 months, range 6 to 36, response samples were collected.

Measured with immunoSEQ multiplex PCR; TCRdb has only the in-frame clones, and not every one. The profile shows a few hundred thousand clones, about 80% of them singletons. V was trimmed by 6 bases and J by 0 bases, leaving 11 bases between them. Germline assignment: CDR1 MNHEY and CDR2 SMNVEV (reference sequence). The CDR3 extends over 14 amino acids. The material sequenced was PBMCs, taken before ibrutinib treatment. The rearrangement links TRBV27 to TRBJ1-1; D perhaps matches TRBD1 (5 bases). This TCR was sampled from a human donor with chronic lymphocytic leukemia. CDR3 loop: CASRTGLMNTEAFF. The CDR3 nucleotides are TGTGCCAGCAGGACGGGACTCATGAACACTGAAGCTTTCTTT.